The present T cell receptor beta chain was sequenced within a study of control samples from healthy donors and cancer patients. V lost 4 bases and J 5 bases, leaving 15 bases between the germline ends. CDR1 SGHKS and CDR2 YYEKEE come from the germline V gene (reference sequence). The CDR3 is 14 residues long. Profiled with immunoSEQ multiplex PCR; TCRdb holds only in-frame clones, not every one. Among 120,000 or so clones listed, approximately 84% were seen once. The chain employs TRBV5-5 and TRBJ1-2; a possible D gene is TRBD1 (5 bases). The sequence came from a man aged 18 to 30 in good health. Sequences were obtained from blood. The CDR3 nucleotides are TGTGCCAGCAGCAAAGATGGGGGGAAATATGGCTACACCTTC. Its translation: CASSKDGGKYGYTF.